These 26 T cell receptor beta chains share one sample of origin, sequenced in a study of memory CD4+ T cells and cytomegalovirus serostatus. The sort gate was single viable CD3+CD4+CD8-CD45RO+ cells for memory CD4+ T cells. TCRdb's table, derived via immunoSEQ multiplex PCR, lists solely in-frame clones and lacks some. The data show some 52,000 clones, around four fifths seen once. What was sequenced was memory CD4+ T cells from blood. The source of these receptors is an adult in good health and CMV-seropositive.

J is TRBJ1-1 and V is TRBV28, with 7 bases aligning to TRBD1. Trimming took 3 bases from V and 7 from J; bases not matched to a gene: 5. The CDR3 has 13 amino acids. Germline CDR1 MDHEN, CDR2 SYDVKM. The CDR3 is CASSLSGGGEAFF. CDR3 in DNA: TGTGCCAGCAGTTTGTCAGGGGGTGGTGAAGCTTTCTTT.

The chain combines TRBV4-3 with TRBJ2-3, with D maybe TRBD1 (6 bases). Trimming removed 0 bases from V and 3 bases from J, with 10 bases in between. This CDR3 spans 15 amino acids. Per germline, CDR1 LGHNA and CDR2 YSLEER. The CDR3 DNA reads as TGCGCCAGCAGCCAAGACTCCCAGGGGACAGATACGCAGTATTTT. Residues: CASSQDSQGTDTQYF.

This clone was recorded a few times. The V call is TRBV5-1, the J call TRBJ1-1, with 8 bases fitting TRBD1. CDR3 size: 11 residues. Germline assignment: CDR1 SGHRS and CDR2 YFSETQ. The V gene end was trimmed by 3 bases and the J gene end by 8 bases; junction bases not matched to a gene: 0. This CDR3 is CASSSGGEAFF. CDR3 nucleotide sequence: TGCGCCAGCAGCTCAGGGGGCGAAGCTTTCTTT.

Worth noting for this clone: The sample has other DNA sequences that encode this CDR3 too. The chain links TRBV7-2 to TRBJ2-1; 11 bases match TRBD2. The junction had 4 bases not matched to a gene; V was cut back by 4 bases and J by 5 bases. Germline CDR1 SGHTA, CDR2 FQGNSA. The CDR3 length is 15 residues. The CDR3 DNA reads TGTGCCAGCAGCTCCGGGACTAGCGGCAACAATGAGCAGTTCTTC. Its protein product is CASSSGTSGNNEQFF. Using reference TRBV7-2 and TRBJ2-1 for the parts outside the CDR3, the full variable domain is GAGVSQSPSNKVTEKGKDVELRCDPISGHTALYWYRQSLGQGLEFLIYFQGNSAPDKSGLPSDRFSAERTGGSVSTLTIQRTQQEDSAVYLCASSSGTSGNNEQFFGPGTRLTVL.

V is TRBV7-2 and J is TRBJ2-1, with D hard to call. The CDR3 consists of 14 residues. CDR1 and CDR2 (germline): SGHTA, FQGNSA. The germline V and J ends were trimmed by 2 bases and 5 bases, with 10 bases remaining between them. The CDR3 sequence: CASSLTFINNEQFF. The CDR3 coding sequence is TGTGCCAGCAGCTTAACGTTTATTAACAATGAGCAGTTCTTC. Full variable domain (outside the CDR3, taken from reference TRBV7-2 and TRBJ2-1): GAGVSQSPSNKVTEKGKDVELRCDPISGHTALYWYRQSLGQGLEFLIYFQGNSAPDKSGLPSDRFSAERTGGSVSTLTIQRTQQEDSAVYLCASSLTFINNEQFFGPGTRLTVL.

The J gene is TRBJ2-2, the V gene TRBV4-1, with TRBD2 matching over 8 bases. The V gene's germline CDR1 is MGHRA and CDR2 YSYEKL. The CDR3 totals 15 residues. With V trimmed by 7 bases and J by 2 bases, 6 bases remained unmatched. In DNA, the CDR3 is TGCGCCAGCACCGTAGCGGGACTCAACACCGGGGAGCTGTTTTTT. This gives the protein CASTVAGLNTGELFF.

The rearrangement uses TRBV29-1 and TRBJ2-7; no clear D. Trimming pared 3 bases from V and 7 bases from J, leaving 16 bases between. Germline V lookup: CDR1 SQVTM, CDR2 ANQGSEA. The CDR3 totals 13 residues. The CDR3 loop reads CSVEVPPSGEQYF. CDR3 in DNA: TGCAGCGTTGAGGTCCCCCCCAGTGGAGAGCAGTACTTC.

The J gene is TRBJ2-1, the V gene TRBV11-2; D remains ambiguous. This CDR3 has 15 residues. The germline CDR1 and CDR2 sequences are SGHAT and FQNNGV. Trimming took 0 bases from V and 4 from J, leaving 10 bases between them. The CDR3 loop reads CASSLEGGTYNEQFF. In DNA, the CDR3 is TGTGCCAGCAGCTTAGAGGGTGGCACTTACAATGAGCAGTTCTTC.

This chain joins TRBV5-1 and TRBJ2-7, with D unresolved. V was pared by 2 bases and J by 5 bases, with 5 bases between. There are 11 residues in the CDR3. Germline V gene sequence: CDR1 SGHRS, CDR2 YFSETQ. CDR3 protein: CASSLENEQYF. Written as DNA, the CDR3 is TGCGCCAGCAGCTTAGAGAACGAGCAGTACTTC.

The chain has TRBV28 and TRBJ1-5; D gene unclear. The V and J ends lost 2 bases and 5 bases respectively, with 4 bases between them. CDR3 length: 12 amino acids. CDR1 and CDR2 (germline): MDHEN, SYDVKM. DNA for the CDR3: TGTGCCAGCAGTTTAATCTATCAGCCCCAGCATTTT. Encoded protein: CASSLIYQPQHF.

Here the CDR3 reads CASSPPSRGLDTQYF. CDR3 DNA: TGTGCCAGCTCACCACCGTCCAGGGGGCTAGATACGCAGTATTTT. This chain joins TRBV18 and TRBJ2-3; 8 positions agree with TRBD1. This CDR3 has 15 residues. The V gene's germline CDR1 is KGHSH and CDR2 LQKENI. After removal of 0 bases from V and 5 bases from J, the junction contained 4 bases not matched to a gene. Drawing the rest from reference TRBV18 and TRBJ2-3, the complete variable domain is NAGVMQNPRHLVRRRGQEARLRCSPMKGHSHVYWYRQLPEEGLKFMVYLQKENIIDESGMPKERFSAEFPKEGPSILRIQQVVRGDSAAYFCASSPPSRGLDTQYFGPGTRLTVL.

In DNA form, the CDR3 reads TGTGCCAGCAGCAACGCGGGGGAGACCCAGTACTTC. Its translation is CASSNAGETQYF. The V and J genes are TRBV7-2 and TRBJ2-5, with a weak D call TRBD2 (6 bases). V lost 5 bases to trimming and J lost 5 bases, with 9 bases between them. Germline V gene sequence: CDR1 SGHTA, CDR2 FQGNSA. The CDR3 has 12 residues.

This chain connects TRBV2 to TRBJ2-7; D unresolved. In germline, CDR1 is SNHLY, CDR2 FYNNEI. CDR3 size: 13 residues. V was shortened by 3 bases and J by 4 bases, with 10 bases between the two germline ends. The CDR3 loop is CASSDLVGYEQYF. For the CDR3, the DNA is TGTGCCAGCAGTGACTTAGTAGGGTACGAGCAGTACTTC.

The chain is built from TRBV28 and TRBJ1-4, with a weak D call TRBD1 (6 bases). Germline CDR1 is MDHEN and CDR2 is SYDVKM. Deletions cut 7 bases from V and 5 bases from J, with 14 bases between. The CDR3 consists of 14 residues. The CDR3 region has the DNA TGTGCCAGCAAGGAAGGGGGTCTAAATGAAAAACTGTTTTTT. Translated: CASKEGGLNEKLFF.

This clone was seen only once. V is TRBV11-2 and J is TRBJ1-1; D is perhaps TRBD1 (5 bases). From germline, CDR1 is SGHAT and CDR2 FQNNGV. The germline V and J ends were trimmed by 5 bases and 5 bases, with 15 bases remaining between them. The CDR3 loop spans 14 amino acids. CDR3 sequence reads: CASSLPGGGTEAFF. CDR3 DNA: TGTGCCAGCAGCCTCCCCGGTGGGGGGACTGAAGCTTTCTTT.

The chain has TRBV7-2 and TRBJ1-2; D is uncertain. The ends were cut back, 4 bases at V and 8 bases at J, with 20 bases in the middle. The germline V gene encodes CDR1 SGHTA and CDR2 FQGNSA. This CDR3 is 15 amino acids long. CDR3 residues: CASSSVAPTGGGYTF. CDR3 nucleotides: TGTGCCAGCAGCTCCGTGGCCCCGACCGGAGGGGGCTACACCTTC.

The chain has TRBV7-2 and TRBJ1-2, with TRBD1 identical over 10 bases. V gave up 5 bases and J gave up 5 bases; unmatched junction bases: 8. The CDR3 runs 15 residues. Germline V gene sequence: CDR1 SGHTA, CDR2 FQGNSA. CDR3 nucleotide sequence: TGTGCCAGCAGCACCAGACAGGGGGCGTGGTATGGCTACACCTTC. Encoded protein: CASSTRQGAWYGYTF.

Concerning this clone: Other nucleotide sequences from this sample produce the same CDR3. The V gene is TRBV2, the J gene TRBJ1-6; D perhaps matches TRBD1 (6 bases). Per the germline V gene, CDR1 is SNHLY and CDR2 is FYNNEI. The germline V and J ends were trimmed by 0 bases and 7 bases, with 10 bases remaining between them. This CDR3 is built from 15 residues. This CDR3 reads CASSEAPGHNSPLHF. The DNA of the CDR3 is TGTGCCAGCAGTGAAGCGCCGGGACACAATTCACCCCTCCACTTT.

The chain uses TRBV7-2 and TRBJ2-1; 14 bases match TRBD2. The CDR3 runs to 15 residues. With V trimmed by 2 bases and J by 10 bases, 4 bases remained unmatched. CDR1 SGHTA and CDR2 FQGNSA come from the germline V gene. CDR3 sequence: CASSLMGLAGDEQFF. The CDR3 nucleotides are TGTGCCAGCAGCTTAATGGGACTAGCGGGAGACGAGCAGTTCTTC.

This clone was counted a single time. V usage is TRBV5-6 and J usage is TRBJ1-3; D remains unclear. Looked up from germline, CDR1 is SGHDT and CDR2 is YYEEEE. The V end was cut by 0 bases, the J end by 0 bases, with 13 bases between. The CDR3 loop spans 17 amino acids. The CDR3 reads CASSLALGIYSGNTIYF. CDR3 sequence (DNA): TGTGCCAGCAGCTTGGCGCTGGGTATATACTCTGGAAACACCATATATTTT.

The rearrangement links TRBV28 to TRBJ1-5; no definite D call. This CDR3 region has 15 residues. The ends were cut back, 5 bases at V and 3 bases at J, with 14 bases in the middle. The germline gives CDR1 MDHEN, CDR2 SYDVKM. DNA of the CDR3: TGTGCCAGCAGTGGGATTGCCCGGGTCAATCAGCCCCAGCATTTT. Its translation: CASSGIARVNQPQHF.

The chain carries TRBV11-2 and TRBJ2-1; weak D call: TRBD2 (6 bases). The CDR3 has 15 amino acids. The ends were cut back, 2 bases at V and 2 bases at J, with 10 bases in the middle. Germline assignment: CDR1 SGHAT and CDR2 FQNNGV. This CDR3 is CASSLRGGTYNEQFF. CDR3 DNA sequence: TGTGCCAGCAGCTTACGCGGCGGGACCTACAATGAGCAGTTCTTC.

The chain links TRBV6-5 to TRBJ1-1; 9 bases fit TRBD1. Germline lookup yields CDR1 MNHEY and CDR2 SVGAGI. This CDR3 has 13 residues. Trimming cost V 4 bases and J 9 bases; bases outside gene matches: 6. CDR3 protein: CASSLGTGTKAFF. The DNA of the CDR3 is TGTGCCAGCAGTTTGGGGACAGGGACTAAAGCTTTCTTT.

This clone was picked up one time. The chain recombines TRBV30 with TRBJ1-2; tentatively, D is TRBD1 (5 bases). V lost 5 bases and J lost 5, with 18 bases in between. The V gene's germline CDR1 is GTSNPN and CDR2 SVGIG (reference sequence). This CDR3 spans 14 amino acids. The CDR3 DNA reads as TGTGCCTGGGTTACCAGGGATCGCGGATATGGCTACACCTTC. Amino acids: CAWVTRDRGYGYTF.

The chain uses TRBV25-1 and TRBJ2-7; 9 bases match TRBD2. CDR1 and CDR2 (germline): MGHDK, SYGVNS. Trimming took 4 bases from V and 6 from J; bases not matched to a gene: 16. The CDR3 loop spans 17 amino acids. Here the CDR3 reads CASSGTGPSGKRGEQYF. In nucleotides, the CDR3 is TGTGCCAGCAGTGGTACCGGACCTAGCGGGAAACGGGGCGAGCAGTACTTC.

The chain is built from TRBV18 and TRBJ1-1; D gene uncertain. V lost 1 base and J lost 2, with 11 bases in between. This CDR3 is 15 amino acids long. Germline V gives CDR1 KGHSH, CDR2 LQKENI. The CDR3 here is CASSPRVDTNTEAFF. CDR3 DNA: TGTGCCAGCTCACCACGCGTGGATACAAACACTGAAGCTTTCTTT.